Shown below are 16 T cell receptor beta chains from a single sample sequenced in a study of blood T cell repertoires in COVID-19. Assay: immunoSEQ multiplex PCR; the TCRdb copy retains only in-frame clones and omits some. Here the sample spans about 98,000 clones, about 89% being singletons. What was sequenced was peripheral blood. These receptors were taken from a man aged 50-59 years with acute or convalescent COVID-19.

The genes are TRBV5-6 and TRBJ1-5, with TRBD1 matching 11 bases. Germline V gene data show CDR1 as SGHDT and CDR2 as YYEEEE. V trimming: 5 bases; J trimming: 2 bases; junction bases outside the gene matches: 6. This CDR3 has 16 amino acids. The CDR3, as DNA: TGTGCCAGCAGTCGGACAGGGGGCGCGGGCAATCAGCCCCAGCATTTT. It translates to CASSRTGGAGNQPQHF.

This sequence joins TRBV12-5 and TRBJ2-7; 9 positions agree with TRBD1. With 5 bases clipped from V and 2 bases from J, the junction kept 7 bases outside the gene matches. The germline V gene has CDR1 LGHNT and CDR2 FRNRAP. There are 15 residues in the CDR3. DNA of the CDR3: TGTGCTAGTGGTCGCCGGGACAGGGAAACCTACGAGCAGTACTTC. Its translation is CASGRRDRETYEQYF.

The rearrangement links TRBV19 to TRBJ2-3, with TRBD1 matching 9 bases. CDR3 size: 16 residues. With 0 bases clipped from V and 5 bases from J, the junction kept 6 bases outside the gene matches. The germline V gene has CDR1 LNHDA and CDR2 SQIVND (reference sequence). DNA of the CDR3: TGTGCCAGTAGTATAGATGGGACAGGGATGCAAGATACGCAGTATTTT. Amino acid sequence: CASSIDGTGMQDTQYF. Complete variable domain (other parts from reference TRBV19 and TRBJ2-3): DGGITQSPKYLFRKEGQNVTLSCEQNLNHDAMYWYRQDPGQGLRLIYYSQIVNDFQKGDIAEGYSVSREKKESFPLTVTSAQKNPTAFYLCASSIDGTGMQDTQYFGPGTRLTVL.

The chain uses TRBV5-1 and TRBJ2-7; D is possibly TRBD1 (6 bases). The ends were cut back, 3 bases at V and 2 bases at J, with 18 bases in the middle. This CDR3 region has 16 residues. CDR1 is SGHRS and CDR2 is YFSETQ in the germline V gene. CDR3 protein: CASSSSPTGPPYEQYF. The CDR3 DNA follows: TGCGCCAGCAGCTCGTCCCCTACAGGGCCTCCCTACGAGCAGTACTTC.

This chain uses TRBV19 with TRBJ2-4; no reliable D call. The germline V and J ends were trimmed by 3 bases and 0 bases, with 9 bases remaining between them. This CDR3 has 15 residues. The germline V gene encodes CDR1 LNHDA and CDR2 SQIVND (reference sequence). CDR3 sequence: CASSINQLAKNIQYF. The CDR3 DNA sequence: TGTGCCAGTAGTATCAATCAATTAGCCAAAAACATTCAGTACTTC.

The chain carries TRBV24-1 and TRBJ2-3; the match to TRBD2 covers 11 bases. Germline V CDR1 and CDR2: KGHDR, SFDVKD. Trimming removed 4 bases from V and 7 bases from J; junction bases left unmatched: 9. This CDR3 contains 16 residues. The CDR3 protein is CATSELTSGSANTQYF. In DNA form, the CDR3 reads TGTGCCACCAGTGAACTCACTAGCGGGAGTGCAAATACGCAGTATTTT.

The rearrangement joins TRBV29-1 to TRBJ2-7; tentatively, D is TRBD2 (5 bases). In germline, CDR1 is SQVTM, CDR2 ANQGSEA. This CDR3 has 12 amino acids. Trimming removed 4 bases from V and 6 bases from J, with 13 bases in between. Here the CDR3 reads CSVAVSGIEQYF. The DNA for the CDR3 is TGCAGCGTTGCGGTCTCGGGGATCGAGCAGTACTTC.

The chain joins TRBV5-1 to TRBJ2-2, with D uncertain. Germline assignment: CDR1 SGHRS and CDR2 YFSETQ. Trimming shortened V by 0 bases and J by 1 base, and 7 bases separated the two germline ends. CDR3 length: 15 residues. CDR3 loop: CASSLGHRNTGELFF. CDR3 nucleotides: TGCGCCAGCAGCTTGGGACATCGGAACACCGGGGAGCTGTTTTTT.

The chain recombines TRBV6-6 with TRBJ1-6, with 12 bases identical to TRBD1. Per the germline V gene, CDR1 is MNHNY and CDR2 is SVGAGI (reference sequence). Trimming at V came to 5 bases and at J to 0 bases, leaving 11 bases not matched to a gene. The CDR3 consists of 20 residues. CDR3 DNA: TGTGCCAGCAGTCCGGGACAGGGGGCGGCTGGTCGCTCCTATAATTCACCCCTCCACTTT. This sequence encodes CASSPGQGAAGRSYNSPLHF.

This chain joins TRBV5-8 and TRBJ1-3, with D unresolved. This CDR3 comprises 16 residues. The V and J ends lost 1 base and 0 bases respectively, with 11 bases between them. Germline assignment: CDR1 SGHTS and CDR2 YDEGEE. The CDR3 here is CASSLLALTSGNTIYF. CDR3 coding DNA: TGTGCCAGCAGCTTGTTAGCGCTTACCTCTGGAAACACCATATATTTT. The full variable domain, completed using reference TRBV5-8 and TRBJ1-3, is EAGVTQSPTHLIKTRGQQATLRCSPISGHTSVYWYQQALGLGLQFLLWYDEGEERNRGNFPPRFSGRQFPNYSSELNVNALELEDSALYLCASSLLALTSGNTIYFGEGSWLTVV.

Only one count was recorded for this clone. The V call is TRBV29-1, the J call TRBJ2-7; the D gene is possibly TRBD2 (6 bases). The CDR3 totals 13 residues. The V end lost 3 bases, the J end lost 7 bases, and 16 bases lay between the germline ends. Germline loops: CDR1 SQVTM, CDR2 ANQGSEA. CDR3 DNA sequence: TGCAGCGTTGATGGTTCCCTAGCGAAAGAGCAGTACTTC. Its protein product is CSVDGSLAKEQYF.

With respect to this clone: One junction end disagrees with the germline gene, perhaps due to a read error. V usage is TRBV7-7 and J usage is TRBJ2-5; 8 bases fit TRBD2. The germline V gene encodes CDR1 SSHAT and CDR2 FNYEAQ (reference sequence). The CDR3 covers 13 residues. The CDR3 DNA is TGTGCTAGCAGCTTAGGACTAGCAGAGACCCAGTACTTC. Protein: CASSLGLAETQYF.

The rearrangement joins TRBV6-5 to TRBJ1-5; possibly TRBD1 for D (6 bases). The germline V gene encodes CDR1 MNHEY and CDR2 SVGAGI. Trimming pared 7 bases from V and 0 bases from J, leaving 13 bases between. This CDR3 comprises 15 residues. The CDR3 region is CASTLRGYSNQPQHF. The CDR3 DNA follows: TGTGCCAGCACCCTCAGGGGCTATAGCAATCAGCCCCAGCATTTT.

The chain recombines TRBV6-1 with TRBJ2-7; 8 bases are shared with TRBD1. Germline V gene sequence: CDR1 MNHNS, CDR2 SASEGT. With V trimmed by 1 base and J by 2 bases, 7 bases remained unmatched. CDR3 size: 16 residues. The CDR3 here is CASSEGVTGDPYEQYF. CDR3 coding DNA: TGTGCCAGCAGTGAAGGGGTGACAGGGGATCCCTACGAGCAGTACTTC.

Here the CDR3 reads CASSLVLAGGTVNEQFF. DNA of the CDR3: TGCGCCAGCAGCTTGGTCTTAGCGGGAGGAACTGTGAATGAGCAGTTCTTC. The chain employs TRBV5-1 and TRBJ2-1; TRBD2 aligns across 10 bases. The J segment lost 7 bases and the V segment lost 0 bases, leaving 10 bases of the junction unmatched. This CDR3 comprises 17 residues. Germline V gene lookup returns CDR1 SGHRS and CDR2 YFSETQ.

This clone was counted a few times. The chain has TRBV19 and TRBJ1-2, with D unclear. This CDR3 is built from 12 residues. Trimming took 9 bases from V and 4 from J, leaving 12 bases between them. The V gene's germline CDR1 is LNHDA and CDR2 SQIVND (reference sequence). The CDR3: CASISGSYGYTF. CDR3 in DNA: TGTGCCAGCATCTCCGGTAGCTATGGCTACACCTTC. The whole variable domain, remainder taken from reference TRBV19 and TRBJ1-2, is DGGITQSPKYLFRKEGQNVTLSCEQNLNHDAMYWYRQDPGQGLRLIYYSQIVNDFQKGDIAEGYSVSREKKESFPLTVTSAQKNPTAFYLCASISGSYGYTFGSGTRLTVV.